This T cell receptor beta chain was sequenced in a study of T cell responses to AZD1222 COVID-19 vaccine. CDR3 size: 16 residues. Germline V gene sequence: CDR1 LGHDT, CDR2 YNNKEL (reference sequence). V lost 0 bases and J lost 0, with 12 bases in between. As for this clone: Its cognate antigen is unknown.

This table comes from immunoSEQ multiplex PCR, and its TCRdb copy is limited to in-frame clones, with some not included. The table has about 78,000 clones, roughly 86% seen once; the top ten hold roughly 5%. Findings and limits, study-wide: Most donors were white British and more were female, and clonal diversity was possibly underestimated. Spike-wide coverage was observed for vaccine-associated CD4 TCRs, with dominant responses at 160-218 and 743-854.

This chain joins TRBV3-1 (or the pseudogene TRBV3-2) and TRBJ2-7; D remains ambiguous. This sample comprised peripheral blood, obtained on day 0 of MenACWY control vaccination. The TCR was taken from an adult in good health. CDR3 sequence: CASSQEGQVGSYEQYF. For the CDR3, the DNA is TGTGCCAGCAGCCAAGAGGGCCAGGTTGGCTCCTACGAGCAGTACTTC.